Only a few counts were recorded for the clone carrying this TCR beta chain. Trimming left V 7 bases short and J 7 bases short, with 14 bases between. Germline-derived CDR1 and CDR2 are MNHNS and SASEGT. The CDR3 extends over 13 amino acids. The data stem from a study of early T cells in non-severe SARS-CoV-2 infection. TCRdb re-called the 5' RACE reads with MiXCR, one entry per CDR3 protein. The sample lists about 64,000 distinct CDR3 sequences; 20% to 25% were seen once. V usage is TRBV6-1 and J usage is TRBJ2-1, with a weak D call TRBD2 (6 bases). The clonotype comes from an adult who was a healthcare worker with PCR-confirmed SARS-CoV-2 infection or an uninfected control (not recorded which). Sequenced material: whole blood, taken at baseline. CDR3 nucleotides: TGTGCCAGCATGCCCGCGGGGTGGAATGAGCAGTTCTTC. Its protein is CASMPAGWNEQFF.